This T cell receptor (beta chain) comes out of a study of technical replicates of blood from a few donors. TCRdb's table, derived via immunoSEQ multiplex PCR, lists solely in-frame clones and lacks some. The sample has under 95,000 clones, 85% to 95% seen once. Source material: T cells isolated from PBMCs. This sequence was found in a human donor in good health.

DNA for the CDR3: TGTGCAAGTCGCTTCGGGCTAGCGGACTACAATGAGCAGTTCTTC. This translates into CASRFGLADYNEQFF. The chain combines TRBV12-2 with TRBJ2-1; the tabulated D call, TRBD2, remains unverified against the DNA. TRBV12-2 is a documented pseudogene. This CDR3 comprises 15 residues.